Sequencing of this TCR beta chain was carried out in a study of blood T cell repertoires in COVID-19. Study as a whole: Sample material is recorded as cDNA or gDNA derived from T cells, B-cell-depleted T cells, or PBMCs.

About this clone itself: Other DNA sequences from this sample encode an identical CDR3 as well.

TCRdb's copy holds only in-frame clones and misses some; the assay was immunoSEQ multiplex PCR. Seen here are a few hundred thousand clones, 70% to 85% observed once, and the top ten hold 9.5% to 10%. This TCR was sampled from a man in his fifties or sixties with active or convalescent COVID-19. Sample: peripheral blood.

CDR3 sequence (DNA): TGCGCCAGCAGCCAGGGACAGGGCTATGGCTACACCTTC. Its protein product is CASSQGQGYGYTF. The chain links TRBV4-3 to TRBJ1-2; 9 bases match TRBD1. Germline V gives CDR1 LGHNA, CDR2 YSLEER. V dropped 3 bases and J dropped 4; count of bases not matched to a gene: 0. This CDR3 spans 13 amino acids.